The 6 T cell receptor beta chains reported below all come from one sample, sequenced in a study of T cells in Graves' hyperthyroidism and ophthalmopathy. TCR beta CDR3 sequences were amplified from RNA transcripts. HTBI primers were the set used in a first-round RT-PCR of the TCR CDR3. TCRdb itself ran the multiplex PCR reads through MiXCR, one entry per CDR3 protein. The sample has under 550,000 distinct CDR3 sequences; about 20% are singletons. The sequencing input was blood. The source of these receptors is a man between 35 and 55 years old with Graves' ophthalmopathy.

This clonotype was recorded at least ten times. V and J are TRBV27 and TRBJ2-1; 7 bases fit TRBD2. The germline V gene has CDR1 MNHEY and CDR2 SMNVEV (reference sequence). This CDR3 region has 15 residues. The trim removed 3 bases at V and 6 bases at J, leaving 8 bases unmatched. As DNA, the CDR3 is TGTGCCAGCAGTTTCTCCGCGGGAGTGATCAATGAGCAGTTCTTC. Its protein is CASSFSAGVINEQFF.

This clonotype was counted ten times or more. This chain uses TRBV5-1 with TRBJ2-3; 14 bases fit TRBD2. CDR1 is SGHRS, CDR2 YFSETQ, per germline. The CDR3 spans 15 residues. The ends lost 4 bases at V and 7 bases at J; junction bases unmatched: 5. CDR3 in amino acids: CASSMGLAGEYTQYF. The CDR3 nucleotides read TGCGCCAGCAGCATGGGACTAGCGGGAGAGTATACGCAGTATTTT.

This clonotype was found many times. The chain uses TRBV5-1 and TRBJ2-1; 9 bases align to TRBD2. The germline gives CDR1 SGHRS, CDR2 YFSETQ. The CDR3 is made up of 16 amino acids. With V trimmed by 4 bases and J by 5 bases, 10 bases remained unmatched. The CDR3, as DNA: TGCGCCAGCAGCCAAACCTTAGCGGGAGTCCACAATGAGCAGTTCTTC. This translates into CASSQTLAGVHNEQFF.

This clonotype occurred many times. The chain combines TRBV2 with TRBJ1-2, with TRBD1 as a possible D gene (6 bases). Deletions cut 4 bases from V and 6 bases from J, with 12 bases between. The CDR3 sequence is 13 residues long. Germline CDR1 and CDR2: SNHLY and FYNNEI. This CDR3 reads CASSARGADGYTF. CDR3 coding DNA: TGTGCCAGCAGTGCTCGGGGGGCTGATGGCTACACCTTC.

This clonotype came up many times. For the CDR3, the DNA is TGTGCCAGCAGCTTAGATCAGAGTTTATCCCGGGGCGATGAGCAGTTCTTC. Its translation is CASSLDQSLSRGDEQFF. This rearrangement joins TRBV11-2 to TRBJ2-1; D may be TRBD1 or TRBD2 (5 bases each). Between the trimmed V and J ends, which lost 0 bases and 8 bases, there was a span of 20 bases. CDR3 length: 17 residues. From germline, CDR1 is SGHAT and CDR2 FQNNGV.

This clonotype showed up many times. V usage is TRBV7-2 and J usage is TRBJ2-5; D might be TRBD1 (6 bases). Germline values: CDR1 SGHTA, CDR2 FQGNSA. Trimming removed 3 bases at V and 1 base at J, with 18 bases between. CDR3 length: 17 amino acids. The CDR3: CASSLGWGLGGQETQYF. CDR3 in DNA: TGTGCCAGCAGCTTGGGATGGGGCCTAGGGGGCCAAGAGACCCAGTACTTC. Full variable domain (rest looked up from reference TRBV7-2 and TRBJ2-5): GAGVSQSPSNKVTEKGKDVELRCDPISGHTALYWYRQSLGQGLEFLIYFQGNSAPDKSGLPSDRFSAERTGGSVSTLTIQRTQQEDSAVYLCASSLGWGLGGQETQYFGPGTRLLVL.